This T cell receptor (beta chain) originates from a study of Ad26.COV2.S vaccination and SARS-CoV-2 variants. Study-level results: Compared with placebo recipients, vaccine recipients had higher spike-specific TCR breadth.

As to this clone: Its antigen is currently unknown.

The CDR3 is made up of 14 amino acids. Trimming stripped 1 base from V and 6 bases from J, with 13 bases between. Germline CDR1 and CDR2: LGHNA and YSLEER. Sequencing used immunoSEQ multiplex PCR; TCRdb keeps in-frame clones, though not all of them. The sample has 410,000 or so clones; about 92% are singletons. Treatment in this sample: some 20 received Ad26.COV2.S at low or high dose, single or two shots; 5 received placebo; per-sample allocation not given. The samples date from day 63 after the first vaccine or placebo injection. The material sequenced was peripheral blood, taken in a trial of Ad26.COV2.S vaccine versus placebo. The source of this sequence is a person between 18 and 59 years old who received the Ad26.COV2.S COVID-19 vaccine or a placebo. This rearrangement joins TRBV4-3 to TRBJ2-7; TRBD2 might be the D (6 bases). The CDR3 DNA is TGCGCCAGCAGCCAAGGGGACTCCGGGGGCGAGCAGTACTTC. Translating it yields CASSQGDSGGEQYF.